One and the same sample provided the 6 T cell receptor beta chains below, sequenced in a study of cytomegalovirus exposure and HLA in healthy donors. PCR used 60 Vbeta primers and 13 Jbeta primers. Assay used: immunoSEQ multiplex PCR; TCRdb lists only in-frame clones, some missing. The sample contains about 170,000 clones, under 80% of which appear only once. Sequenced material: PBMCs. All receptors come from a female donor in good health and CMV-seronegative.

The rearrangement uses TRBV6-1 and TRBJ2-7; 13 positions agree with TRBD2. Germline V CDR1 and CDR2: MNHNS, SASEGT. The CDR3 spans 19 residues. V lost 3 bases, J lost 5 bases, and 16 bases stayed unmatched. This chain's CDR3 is CASSDRLAGGFRYVNEQYF. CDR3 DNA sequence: TGTGCCAGCAGTGACCGACTAGCGGGAGGCTTTAGGTACGTCAACGAGCAGTACTTC.

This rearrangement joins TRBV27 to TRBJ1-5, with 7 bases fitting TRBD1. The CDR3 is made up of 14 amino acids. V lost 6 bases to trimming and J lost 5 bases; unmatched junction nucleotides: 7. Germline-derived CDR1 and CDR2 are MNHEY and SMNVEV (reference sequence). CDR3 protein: CASSVQGEYQPQHF. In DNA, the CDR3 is TGTGCCAGCAGCGTTCAGGGGGAGTATCAGCCCCAGCATTTT.

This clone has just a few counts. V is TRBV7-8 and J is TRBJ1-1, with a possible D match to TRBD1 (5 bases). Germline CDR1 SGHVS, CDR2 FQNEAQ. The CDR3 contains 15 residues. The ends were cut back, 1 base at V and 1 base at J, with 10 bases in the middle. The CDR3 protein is CASSLEGRANTEAFF. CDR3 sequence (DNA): TGTGCCAGCAGCTTAGAAGGCAGGGCGAACACTGAAGCTTTCTTT.

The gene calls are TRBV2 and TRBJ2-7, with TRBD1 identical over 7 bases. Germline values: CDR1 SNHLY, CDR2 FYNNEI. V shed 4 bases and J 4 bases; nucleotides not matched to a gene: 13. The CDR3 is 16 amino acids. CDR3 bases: TGTGCCAGCAGTGTACCGGGACAGTTACGACCGTACGAGCAGTACTTC. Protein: CASSVPGQLRPYEQYF. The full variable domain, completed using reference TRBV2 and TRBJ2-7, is EPEVTQTPSHQVTQMGQEVILRCVPISNHLYFYWYRQILGQKVEFLVSFYNNEISEKSEIFDDQFSVERPDGSNFTLKIRSTKLEDSAMYFCASSVPGQLRPYEQYFGPGTRLTVT.

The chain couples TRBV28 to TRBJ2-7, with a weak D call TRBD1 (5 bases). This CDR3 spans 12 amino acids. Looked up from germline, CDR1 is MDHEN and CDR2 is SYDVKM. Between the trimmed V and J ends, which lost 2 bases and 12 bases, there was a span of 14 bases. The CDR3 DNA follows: TGTGCCAGCAGTTTAGGTCCAGGGCAAGGGTACTTC. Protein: CASSLGPGQGYF.

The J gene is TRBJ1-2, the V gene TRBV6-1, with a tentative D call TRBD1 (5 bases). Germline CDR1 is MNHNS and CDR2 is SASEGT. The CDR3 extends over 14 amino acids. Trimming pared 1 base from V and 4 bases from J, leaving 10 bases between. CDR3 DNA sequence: TGTGCCAGCAGTGAAGGGGGCAGACGCTATGGCTACACCTTC. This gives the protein CASSEGGRRYGYTF.